This TCR beta chain was identified in a study of shared clonotypes between healthy human individuals. General study results and limits: Represented genetic and exposure-history diversity was restricted by having few donors.

Donors, healthy HIV-negative adults, lacked recent acute infections or vaccinations. With regard to this clone: Its specificity is unknown.

Sequencing used immunoSEQ multiplex PCR; TCRdb keeps in-frame clones, though not all of them. This table holds some 550,000 clones, approximately 97% found once. The CDR3 is 11 residues long. V was clipped by 7 bases and J by 9 bases, with 12 bases between them. Germline lookup yields CDR1 LNHDA and CDR2 SQIVND (reference sequence). V is TRBV19 and J is TRBJ1-1; D might be TRBD1 (5 bases). Sequencing was done on a sample of naive CD4+ T cells sorted from blood. Subset in this sample: CD45RA+ positively selected. This clonotype was obtained from a woman aged 25 to 39 in good health. This chain's CDR3 is CASTSGTKAFF. The CDR3 DNA follows: TGTGCCAGTACTTCCGGGACGAAAGCTTTCTTT.